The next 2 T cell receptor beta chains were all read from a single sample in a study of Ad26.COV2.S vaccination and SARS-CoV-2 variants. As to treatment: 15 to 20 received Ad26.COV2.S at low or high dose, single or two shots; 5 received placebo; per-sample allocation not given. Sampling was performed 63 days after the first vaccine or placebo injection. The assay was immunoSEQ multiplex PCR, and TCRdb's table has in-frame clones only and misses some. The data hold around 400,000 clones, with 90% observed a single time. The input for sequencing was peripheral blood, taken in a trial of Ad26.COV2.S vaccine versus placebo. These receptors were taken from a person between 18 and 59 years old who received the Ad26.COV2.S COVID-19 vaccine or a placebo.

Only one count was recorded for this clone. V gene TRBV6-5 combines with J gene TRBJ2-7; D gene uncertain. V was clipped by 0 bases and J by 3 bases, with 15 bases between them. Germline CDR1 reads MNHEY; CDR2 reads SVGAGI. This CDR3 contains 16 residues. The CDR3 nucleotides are TGTGCCAGCAGTTACTCGATGGGTCAGGAGTTCTACGAGCAGTACTTC. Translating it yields CASSYSMGQEFYEQYF.

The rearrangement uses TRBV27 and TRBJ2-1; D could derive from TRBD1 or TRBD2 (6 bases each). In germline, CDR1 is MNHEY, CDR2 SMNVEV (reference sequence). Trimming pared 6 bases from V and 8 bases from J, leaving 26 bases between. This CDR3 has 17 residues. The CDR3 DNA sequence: TGTGCCAGCAGCTCTATCTACCGGGGGCAGACTAATCATGAGCAGTTCTTC. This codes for CASSSIYRGQTNHEQFF.